This entry lists 31 T cell receptor beta chains sequenced from one sample in a study of blood T cell repertoires in COVID-19. Assay used: immunoSEQ multiplex PCR; TCRdb lists only in-frame clones, some missing. The data contain tens of thousands of clones, about 85% of them seen just once; the ten biggest clones take up roughly 13%. The sequencing input was peripheral blood. These receptors were collected from a human donor in a cohort sampled during active COVID-19.

The chain combines TRBV3-1 (or the pseudogene TRBV3-2) with TRBJ1-6; D gene unclear. This CDR3 region has 15 residues. CDR1 is LGHDT and CDR2 is YNNKEL in the germline V gene (reference sequence). V was trimmed by 4 bases and J by 0 bases, leaving 7 bases between them. CDR3 sequence reads: CASSPVFSYNSPLHF. CDR3 bases: TGTGCCAGCAGCCCGGTTTTCTCCTATAATTCACCCCTCCACTTT.

The chain links TRBV3-1 (or the pseudogene TRBV3-2) to TRBJ2-5; TRBD1 matches 12 bases. V lost 4 bases, J lost 0 bases, and 6 bases stayed unmatched. The CDR3 totals 17 residues. Per germline, CDR1 LGHDT and CDR2 YNNKEL (reference sequence). In nucleotides, the CDR3 is TGTGCCAGCAGCCCCGGGACAGGGGGCTTTTACCAAGAGACCCAGTACTTC. Translation gives CASSPGTGGFYQETQYF.

The genes are TRBV11-2 and TRBJ2-6; no reliable D call. This CDR3 is 15 amino acids long. CDR1 is SGHAT, CDR2 FQNNGV, per germline. The germline V and J ends were trimmed by 3 bases and 3 bases, with 9 bases remaining between them. CDR3: CASSFGPSGANVLTF. The CDR3 DNA reads as TGTGCCAGCAGCTTTGGGCCCAGTGGGGCCAACGTCCTGACTTTC.

The chain has TRBV15 and TRBJ2-5, with TRBD2 matching 10 bases. CDR1 is LNHNV and CDR2 is YYDKDF in the germline V gene (reference sequence). This CDR3 has 17 residues. V lost 1 base to trimming and J lost 5 bases; unmatched junction nucleotides: 10. CDR3 region: CATSRGTYSGGKETQYF. The CDR3 DNA reads as TGTGCCACCAGCAGAGGAACATATAGCGGGGGGAAGGAGACCCAGTACTTC.

The V gene is TRBV29-1, the J gene TRBJ2-1; no clear D gene. Per the germline V gene, CDR1 is SQVTM and CDR2 is ANQGSEA. The CDR3 spans 10 residues. The V end lost 4 bases, the J end lost 8 bases, and 6 bases lay between the germline ends. The CDR3 nucleotides are TGCAGCGTTGCAGGCGATGAGCAGTTCTTC. This codes for CSVAGDEQFF.

V usage is TRBV9 and J usage is TRBJ1-1, with D tentatively TRBD1 (5 bases). Trimming removed 4 bases from V and 8 bases from J, with 12 bases in between. The CDR3 runs 12 residues. Germline values: CDR1 SGDLS, CDR2 YYNGEE. In nucleotides, the CDR3 is TGTGCCAGCAGCCCCGGGGGAGGGGAAGCTTTCTTT. This sequence encodes CASSPGGGEAFF.

This clone showed up just a few times. This chain links TRBV2 with TRBJ1-2, with D maybe TRBD1 (5 bases). V was shortened by 7 bases and J by 2 bases, with 14 bases between the two germline ends. The CDR3 consists of 14 residues. Per germline, CDR1 SNHLY and CDR2 FYNNEI. The CDR3 nucleotides read TGTGCCAGCAAGGAGCAGGGCCAGAACTATGGCTACACCTTC. As protein: CASKEQGQNYGYTF. The whole variable domain, remainder taken from reference TRBV2 and TRBJ1-2, is EPEVTQTPSHQVTQMGQEVILRCVPISNHLYFYWYRQILGQKVEFLVSFYNNEISEKSEIFDDQFSVERPDGSNFTLKIRSTKLEDSAMYFCASKEQGQNYGYTFGSGTRLTVV.

V and J are TRBV19 and TRBJ2-1; the match to TRBD1 covers 7 bases. Unmatched junction bases numbered 10, after V lost 7 bases and J lost 10 bases. CDR3 length: 13 amino acids. Germline V gene sequence: CDR1 LNHDA, CDR2 SQIVND (reference sequence). The DNA for the CDR3 is TGTGCCAGTACCAGGGACAGTTATGAAGAGCAGTTCTTC. As protein: CASTRDSYEEQFF.

The rearrangement uses TRBV5-1 and TRBJ1-3; D not certain. Trimming cost V 2 bases and J 0 bases, with 12 bases left between them. The CDR3 sequence is 16 residues long. Germline loops: CDR1 SGHRS, CDR2 YFSETQ. CDR3 sequence: CASSFGSGSSGNTIYF. CDR3 in DNA: TGCGCCAGCAGCTTCGGGTCCGGCAGCTCTGGAAACACCATATATTTT.

This chain connects TRBV5-5 to TRBJ1-2; 8 nucleotides agree with TRBD1. The germline V gene has CDR1 SGHKS and CDR2 YYEKEE (reference sequence). With 5 bases clipped from V and 8 bases from J, the junction kept 8 bases outside the gene matches. CDR3 length equals 13 residues. The CDR3 spells CASSPTGAVGYTF. In DNA, the CDR3 is TGTGCCAGCAGTCCGACAGGGGCGGTCGGCTACACCTTC.

V gene TRBV10-3 combines with J gene TRBJ1-3; possible D gene TRBD1, 6 bases. Germline CDR1 reads ENHRY; CDR2 reads SYGVKD. The ends were cut back, 5 bases at V and 1 base at J, with 15 bases in the middle. This CDR3 spans 16 amino acids. CDR3 region: CAISPLSRGSGNTIYF. CDR3 DNA sequence: TGTGCCATCAGTCCATTAAGTAGGGGGTCTGGAAACACCATATATTTT.

V usage is TRBV5-1 and J usage is TRBJ1-2; 9 bases are a match to TRBD1. CDR3 length equals 15 residues. Germline V lookup: CDR1 SGHRS, CDR2 YFSETQ. Germline trimming cut 3 bases from V and 2 bases from J; bases unmatched to any gene: 5. The CDR3: CASSSPGTGNYGYTF. The CDR3 bases are TGCGCCAGCAGCTCCCCCGGGACAGGGAACTATGGCTACACCTTC. Drawing the rest from reference TRBV5-1 and TRBJ1-2, the complete variable domain is KAGVTQTPRYLIKTRGQQVTLSCSPISGHRSVSWYQQTPGQGLQFLFEYFSETQRNKGNFPGRFSGRQFSNSRSEMNVSTLELGDSALYLCASSSPGTGNYGYTFGSGTRLTVV.

The genes are TRBV7-3 and TRBJ1-2, with 7 bases fitting TRBD1. V was pared by 5 bases and J by 6 bases, with 6 bases of the junction left unmatched. Germline loops: CDR1 SGHTA, CDR2 FQGTGA. The CDR3 totals 13 residues. Written as DNA, the CDR3 is TGTGCCAGCAGCCCCGGCAGGGGGGATGGCTACACCTTC. Protein sequence: CASSPGRGDGYTF.

The genes are TRBV1 and TRBJ2-5; TRBD2, as called in the table, went unchecked against the DNA. TRBV1 is tagged as a pseudogene. The CDR3 is 15 amino acids. CDR3 in amino acids: CTSSQEKAGRETQYF. The CDR3 DNA sequence: TGCACCAGCAGCCAAGAGAAAGCGGGGCGAGAGACCCAGTACTTC.

The chain combines TRBV9 with TRBJ1-2, with 7 bases identical to TRBD1. This CDR3 is 14 amino acids long. Germline CDR1 and CDR2: SGDLS and YYNGEE. The junction had 6 bases not matched to a gene; V was cut back by 2 bases and J by 5 bases. DNA for the CDR3: TGTGCCAGCAGCGTTATGGACAGGCAATATGGCTACACCTTC. Translated, it gives CASSVMDRQYGYTF.

This clone was seen more than once but under ten times. The chain joins TRBV7-8 to TRBJ1-2, with no clear D. Germline CDR1 SGHVS, CDR2 FQNEAQ. V was clipped by 5 bases and J by 4 bases, with 17 bases between them. This CDR3 has 15 residues. The CDR3 DNA is TGTGCCAGCAGCGCACAAGGAGGTTGGGGCTATGGCTACACCTTC. Residues: CASSAQGGWGYGYTF.

The DNA of the CDR3 is TGCGCCAGCAGAAGGGAGCCCAAAGGGACCGGGGAGCTGTTTTTT. Protein product: CASRREPKGTGELFF. The chain uses TRBV5-1 and TRBJ2-2, with D possibly TRBD2 on 5 matching bases. In germline, CDR1 is SGHRS, CDR2 YFSETQ. The CDR3 is made up of 15 amino acids. The V and J ends lost 5 bases and 5 bases respectively, with 16 bases between them. Full variable domain (missing parts from reference TRBV5-1 and TRBJ2-2): KAGVTQTPRYLIKTRGQQVTLSCSPISGHRSVSWYQQTPGQGLQFLFEYFSETQRNKGNFPGRFSGRQFSNSRSEMNVSTLELGDSALYLCASRREPKGTGELFFGEGSRLTVL.

V and J are TRBV7-9 and TRBJ1-2; D perhaps matches TRBD1 (6 bases). Per the germline V gene, CDR1 is SEHNR and CDR2 is FQNEAQ (reference sequence). CDR3 size: 13 residues. Between the trimmed V and J ends, which lost 3 bases and 8 bases, there was a span of 13 bases. The CDR3 coding sequence is TGTGCCAGCAGCTTCGGGGGGGCGGACGGCTACACCTTC. As protein: CASSFGGADGYTF.

The chain uses TRBV29-1 and TRBJ2-5; 9 positions match TRBD2. The CDR3 consists of 14 residues. V lost 6 bases and J lost 0; bases outside the gene matches: 5. CDR1 SQVTM and CDR2 ANQGSEA come from the germline V gene. The CDR3, as DNA: TGCAGCGTCAATAGCGGGGGTGACCAAGAGACCCAGTACTTC. This codes for CSVNSGGDQETQYF.

The chain joins TRBV4-1 to TRBJ1-4; D gene ambiguous. The V end lost 6 bases, the J end lost 2 bases, and 13 bases lay between the germline ends. CDR3 length: 15 amino acids. From germline, CDR1 is MGHRA and CDR2 YSYEKL. The CDR3 DNA is TGCGCCAGCAGTACCCCTCGGTCGACTAATGAAAAACTGTTTTTT. Its translation is CASSTPRSTNEKLFF.

The V gene is TRBV2, the J gene TRBJ1-1; 10 bases match TRBD1. The CDR3 totals 14 residues. Looked up from germline, CDR1 is SNHLY and CDR2 is FYNNEI. Unmatched junction bases numbered 4, after V lost 4 bases and J lost 5 bases. The CDR3 region has the DNA TGTGCCAGCAGTGGAGACAGGGGGCTGACTGAAGCTTTCTTT. Its translation is CASSGDRGLTEAFF.

This rearrangement joins TRBV19 to TRBJ2-7, with 9 bases fitting TRBD1. Trimming at V came to 7 bases and at J to 1 base, leaving 8 bases not matched to a gene. This CDR3 comprises 15 residues. Per germline, CDR1 LNHDA and CDR2 SQIVND (reference sequence). CDR3 DNA: TGTGCCAGTAAGTTAGGGGGGACAGGGTCCTACGAGCAGTACTTC. Translating gives CASKLGGTGSYEQYF.

The chain has TRBV5-1 and TRBJ2-5; 9 bases agree with TRBD1. V was clipped by 2 bases and J by 2 bases; unmatched bases: 7. CDR3 length equals 16 residues. Per the germline V gene, CDR1 is SGHRS and CDR2 is YFSETQ. Written as DNA, the CDR3 is TGCGCCAGCAGCTTACAGGGGGCCAGTGGACAAGAGACCCAGTACTTC. Its protein is CASSLQGASGQETQYF.

The rearrangement links TRBV5-4 to TRBJ2-3, with D tentatively TRBD2 (6 bases). CDR3 size: 14 residues. From germline, CDR1 is SGHNT and CDR2 YYREEE (reference sequence). With 6 bases removed from V and 4 bases from J, the gap between germline ends came to 15 bases. The CDR3 nucleotides read TGTGCCAGCACCCTCGAACTAGCCTCAGATACGCAGTATTTT. Protein product: CASTLELASDTQYF.

This chain uses TRBV5-1 with TRBJ2-3, with TRBD2 as a possible D gene (7 bases). V was clipped by 0 bases and J by 6 bases, with 14 bases between them. CDR3 length: 15 amino acids. Germline lookup yields CDR1 SGHRS and CDR2 YFSETQ. DNA of the CDR3: TGCGCCAGCAGCTTGGCGGGGGGCCCGGGGGATACGCAGTATTTT. It translates to CASSLAGGPGDTQYF.

This clone was observed a single time. V usage is TRBV5-6 and J usage is TRBJ1-5; TRBD1 matches at 7 bases. CDR1 and CDR2 (germline): SGHDT, YYEEEE. This CDR3 contains 14 residues. V shed 3 bases, J shed 1 base, and the junction held 1 base outside the gene matches. CDR3 coding DNA: TGTGCCAGCAGCTCGGACAGGAGCAATCAGCCCCAGCATTTT. Residues: CASSSDRSNQPQHF.

As DNA, the CDR3 is TGCGCCAGCAGCCAATCGACAGGGGGGACAGATACGCAGTATTTT. It encodes CASSQSTGGTDTQYF. The rearrangement uses TRBV5-1 and TRBJ2-3; 9 positions agree with TRBD1. V trimming: 4 bases; J trimming: 3 bases; junction bases outside the gene matches: 6. The CDR3 is 15 amino acids. CDR1 and CDR2 (germline): SGHRS, YFSETQ.

Only one count was recorded for this clone. The rearrangement links TRBV29-1 to TRBJ1-2; 9 nucleotides line up with TRBD1. Germline CDR1 is SQVTM and CDR2 is ANQGSEA. This CDR3 contains 15 residues. The junction had 10 bases not matched to a gene; V was cut back by 3 bases and J by 5 bases. The CDR3, as DNA: TGCAGCGTTGACGCACAGGGGGCCGGGATTTATGGCTACACCTTC. It specifies CSVDAQGAGIYGYTF. Supplemented by reference TRBV29-1 and TRBJ1-2, the full variable domain reads SAVISQKPSRDICQRGTSLTIQCQVDSQVTMMFWYRQQPGQSLTLIATANQGSEATYESGFVIDKFPISRPNLTFSTLTVSNMSPEDSSIYLCSVDAQGAGIYGYTFGSGTRLTVV.

This chain joins TRBV7-7 and TRBJ2-1, with TRBD1 identical over 8 bases. V shed 5 bases, J shed 4 bases, and the junction held 4 bases outside the gene matches. The length of the CDR3 is 14 residues. Germline V CDR1 and CDR2: SSHAT, FNYEAQ (reference sequence). In DNA form, the CDR3 reads TGTGCCAGCAGCCCAGGACAGGGTTACAATGAGCAGTTCTTC. It translates to CASSPGQGYNEQFF.

This chain joins TRBV14 and TRBJ1-1; weak D call: TRBD1 (5 bases). This CDR3 is 15 amino acids long. The germline CDR1 and CDR2 sequences are SGHDN and FVKESK. Deletions cut 4 bases from V and 1 base from J, with 13 bases between. CDR3 amino acids: CASSRFGGGNTEAFF. The CDR3 DNA is TGTGCCAGCAGCCGCTTTGGGGGGGGGAACACTGAAGCTTTCTTT.

This clone was detected only once. The V and J genes are TRBV9 and TRBJ2-1, with 8 bases identical to TRBD2. The CDR3 is 16 amino acids. Per the germline V gene, CDR1 is SGDLS and CDR2 is YYNGEE. The V gene end was trimmed by 0 bases and the J gene end by 4 bases; junction bases not matched to a gene: 6. The CDR3 loop reads CASSVAGGGLYNEQFF. The CDR3 DNA follows: TGTGCCAGCAGCGTAGCTGGCGGGGGGCTATACAATGAGCAGTTCTTC.